This T cell receptor beta chain was documented in a study of blood T cell repertoires in COVID-19. Here immunoSEQ multiplex PCR was the method, and the copy in TCRdb shows in-frame clones only, minus some. The sample holds about 100,000 clones, approximately 86% seen once. This CDR3 has 17 residues. The germline CDR1 and CDR2 sequences are SGHVS and FQNEAQ. The V segment lost 4 bases and the J segment 7 bases; nucleotides outside the gene matches: 13. The clonotype comes from a woman aged 55 to 70 in a cohort sampled during active or convalescent COVID-19. The rearrangement uses TRBV7-8 and TRBJ2-1; TRBD2 aligns across 10 bases. The sample taken for sequencing was peripheral blood. Here the CDR3 reads CASSSKHRGLAQNEQFF. The CDR3 nucleotides read TGTGCCAGCAGCTCGAAACACCGGGGACTAGCGCAAAATGAGCAGTTCTTC.